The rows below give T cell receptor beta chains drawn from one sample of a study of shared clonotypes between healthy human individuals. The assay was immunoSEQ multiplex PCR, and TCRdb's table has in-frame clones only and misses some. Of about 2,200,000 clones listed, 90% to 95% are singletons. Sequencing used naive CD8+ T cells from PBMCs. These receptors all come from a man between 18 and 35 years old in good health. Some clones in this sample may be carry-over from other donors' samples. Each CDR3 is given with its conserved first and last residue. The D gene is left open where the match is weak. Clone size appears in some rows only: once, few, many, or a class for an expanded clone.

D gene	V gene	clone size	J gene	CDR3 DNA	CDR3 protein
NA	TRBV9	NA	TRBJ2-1	TGTGCCAGCTCCGGTGGAGCTTACAATGAGCAGTTCTTC	CASSGGAYNEQFF
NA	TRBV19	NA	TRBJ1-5	TGTGCCAGTAAGTTGGGGGGTATCAATCAGCCCCAGCATTTT	CASKLGGINQPQHF
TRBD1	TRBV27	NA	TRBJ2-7	TGTGCCAGCAGGATTTCGGGACAGGGGGAGTACGAGCAGTACTTC	CASRISGQGEYEQYF
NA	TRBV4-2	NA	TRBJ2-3	TGTGCCAGCAGCCAAGAGGGGGGCGGGAGCACAGATACGCAGTATTTT	CASSQEGGGSTDTQYF
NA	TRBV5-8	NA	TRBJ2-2	TGTGCCAGCAGCCCGCGGGGTCCCGGGGAGCTGTTTTTT	CASSPRGPGELFF
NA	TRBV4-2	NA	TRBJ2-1	TGTGCCAGCAGCCGGAGCCCGCGGAAAGGAGTGTCTGAGCAGTTCTTC	CASSRSPRKGVSEQFF
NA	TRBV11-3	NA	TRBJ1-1	TGTGCCAGCAGCTTAGTGTACAACACTGAAGCTTTCTTT	CASSLVYNTEAFF
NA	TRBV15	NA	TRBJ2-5	TGTGCCACCAGCGCCCGTCCACAGGGGAGGGAGACCCAGTACTTC	CATSARPQGRETQYF
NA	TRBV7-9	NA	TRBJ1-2	TGTGCCAGCAGCCCGGCCCTCCGGGGGAGCTATGGCTACACCTTC	CASSPALRGSYGYTF
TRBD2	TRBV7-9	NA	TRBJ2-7	TGTGCCAGTACCGTCGGGGGGGCCCACGAGCAGTACTTC	CASTVGGAHEQYF
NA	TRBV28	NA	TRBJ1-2	TGTGCCAGCAGTTCGGACCGGGAACAAAACTATGGCTACACCTTC	CASSSDREQNYGYTF
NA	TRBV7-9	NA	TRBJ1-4	TGTGCCAGCAGCTTCATCGCAGGGGCCGGGGAACTGTTTTTT	CASSFIAGAGELFF
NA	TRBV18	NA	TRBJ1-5	TGTGCCAGCTCCCTACTCCGGGACAGCAATCAGCCCCAGCATTTT	CASSLLRDSNQPQHF
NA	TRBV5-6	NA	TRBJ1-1	TGTGCCAGCAGCTGGAACGTCGACGGTGAAGCTTTCTTT	CASSWNVDGEAFF
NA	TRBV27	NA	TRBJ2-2	TGTGCCAGCAGTTTTGGGGGACCCGGGGAGCTGTTTTTT	CASSFGGPGELFF
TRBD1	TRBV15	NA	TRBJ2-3	TGTGCCACCGGCGAGGACAGGGGAGATACGCAGTATTTT	CATGEDRGDTQYF
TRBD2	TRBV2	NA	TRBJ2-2	TGTGCCAGCAGTGAGCGTCTAGCGGGAGTCGGCACCGGGGAGCTGTTTTTT	CASSERLAGVGTGELFF
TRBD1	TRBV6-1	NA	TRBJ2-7	TGTGCCAGCAGTGGCCGGGACAGACCCGCCTACGAGCAGTACTTC	CASSGRDRPAYEQYF
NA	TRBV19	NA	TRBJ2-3	TGTGCCAGTAGTATTTGGTCCCTCTCTCGCTTCACAGATACGCAGTATTTT	CASSIWSLSRFTDTQYF
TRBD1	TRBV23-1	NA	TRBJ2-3	TGCGCCAGCAGTCTCGCGGGACAGGGGAATTCGGCAGATACGCAGTATTTT	CASSLAGQGNSADTQYF
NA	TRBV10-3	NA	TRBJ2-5	TGTGCCATCAAAACGACAGCCGAGCAAGAGACCCAGTACTTC	CAIKTTAEQETQYF
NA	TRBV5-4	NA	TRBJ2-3	TGTGCCAGCAGCTTCGGGACAGATACGCAGTATTTT	CASSFGTDTQYF
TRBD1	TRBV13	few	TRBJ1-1	TGTGCCAGCAGTCCGGGACAGGAGTTGAACACTGAAGCTTTCTTT	CASSPGQELNTEAFF
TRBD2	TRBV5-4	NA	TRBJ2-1	TGTGCCAGCAGCTTGGTGTCTAGCGGCCTCAATGAGCAGTTCTTC	CASSLVSSGLNEQFF